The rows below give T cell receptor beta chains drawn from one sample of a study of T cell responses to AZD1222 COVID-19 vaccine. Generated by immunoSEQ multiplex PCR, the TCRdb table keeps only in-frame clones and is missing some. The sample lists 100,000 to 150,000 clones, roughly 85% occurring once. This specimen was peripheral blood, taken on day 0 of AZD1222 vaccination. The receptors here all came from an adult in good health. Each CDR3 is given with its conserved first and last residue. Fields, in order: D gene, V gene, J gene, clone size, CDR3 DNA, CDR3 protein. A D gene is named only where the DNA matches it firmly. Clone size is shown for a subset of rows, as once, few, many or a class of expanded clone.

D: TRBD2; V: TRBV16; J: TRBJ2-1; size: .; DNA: TGTGCCAGCAGTCGCGGGACTAGCGGGAGGGATGAGCAGTTCTTC; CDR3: CASSRGTSGRDEQFF
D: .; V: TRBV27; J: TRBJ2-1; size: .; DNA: TGTGCCAGCAGTTTAGTAGCGACGTACAATGAGCAGTTCTTC; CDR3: CASSLVATYNEQFF
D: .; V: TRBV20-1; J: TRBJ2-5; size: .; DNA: TGCAGTGCTCGAATGGGGGAGACCCAGTACTTC; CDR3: CSARMGETQYF
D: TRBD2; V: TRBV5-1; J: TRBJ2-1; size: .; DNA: TGCGCCAGCAGCTTGAAGGGGTCTAGCGGGATGGGTGCGGATGAGCAGTTCTTC; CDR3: CASSLKGSSGMGADEQFF
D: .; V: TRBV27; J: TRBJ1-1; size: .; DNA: TGTGCCAGCAGTTGGGGTGGGGGTGGGACTGAAGCTTTCTTT; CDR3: CASSWGGGGTEAFF
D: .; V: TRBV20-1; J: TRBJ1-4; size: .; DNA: TGCAGTGCTAGTCCTACCGGAAGACTGTTTTTT; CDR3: CSASPTGRLFF
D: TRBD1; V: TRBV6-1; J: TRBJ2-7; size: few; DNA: TGTGCCAGCGGTGACAGGGTCCTCGAGCAGTACTTC; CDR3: CASGDRVLEQYF
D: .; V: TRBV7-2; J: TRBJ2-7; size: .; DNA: TGTGCCAGCAGCCCCCGACAAGTATCCTACGAGCAGTACTTC; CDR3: CASSPRQVSYEQYF
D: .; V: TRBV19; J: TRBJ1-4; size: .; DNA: TGTGCCAGTAGTCCAGGTCGGACTCCGAATGAAAAACTGTTTTTT; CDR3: CASSPGRTPNEKLFF
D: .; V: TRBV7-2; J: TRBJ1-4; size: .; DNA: TGTGCCAGCAGCTCTAGCCGGACCTTGGGGGAAAAACTGTTTTTT; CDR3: CASSSSRTLGEKLFF
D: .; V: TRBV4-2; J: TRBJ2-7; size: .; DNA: TGTGCCAGCAGCCAAGTGACAGACTACGAGCAGTACTTC; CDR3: CASSQVTDYEQYF
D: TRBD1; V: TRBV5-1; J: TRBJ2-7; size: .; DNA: TGCGCCAGCAGCTTCGCGACAGGGATATGGCGCGAGCAGTACTTC; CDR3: CASSFATGIWREQYF
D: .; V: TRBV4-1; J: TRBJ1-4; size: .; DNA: TGCGCCAGCAGCCAAGATGGAGGGCGCGGGTATGAAAAACTGTTTTTT; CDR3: CASSQDGGRGYEKLFF
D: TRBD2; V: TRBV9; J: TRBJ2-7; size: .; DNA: TGTGCCAGCAGCTCCTCTGGGACTAGCGGTCTCTACGAGCAGTACTTC; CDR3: CASSSSGTSGLYEQYF
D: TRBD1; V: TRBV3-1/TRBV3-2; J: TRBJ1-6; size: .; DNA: TGTGCCAGCAGCCTGGGACAGGGCAATTCACCCCTCCACTTT; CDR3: CASSLGQGNSPLHF
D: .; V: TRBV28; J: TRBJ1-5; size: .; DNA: TGTGCCAGCAGTTCGGCAGGGGGCAATCAGCCCCAGCATTTT; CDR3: CASSSAGGNQPQHF
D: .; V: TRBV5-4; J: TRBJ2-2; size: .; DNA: TGTGCCAGCAGCTCCGGGACCCAGAACACCGGGGAGCTGTTTTTT; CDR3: CASSSGTQNTGELFF
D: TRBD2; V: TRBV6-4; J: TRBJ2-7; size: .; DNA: TGTGCCAGCAGACTTCTAGCGGGGGGGCGCTACGAGCAGTACTTC; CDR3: CASRLLAGGRYEQYF
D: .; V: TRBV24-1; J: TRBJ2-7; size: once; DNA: TGTGCCACCAGTGTACAGGGCTACGAGCAGTACTTC; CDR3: CATSVQGYEQYF
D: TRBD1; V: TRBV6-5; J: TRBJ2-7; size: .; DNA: TGTGCCAGCAGCTCCGGGACAGGGGTTGACGAGCAGTACTTC; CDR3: CASSSGTGVDEQYF
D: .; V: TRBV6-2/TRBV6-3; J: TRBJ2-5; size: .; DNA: TGTGCCAGCAGTTACCCCACGCGCGCGGGACGGGGTGAGACCCAGTACTTC; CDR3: CASSYPTRAGRGETQYF
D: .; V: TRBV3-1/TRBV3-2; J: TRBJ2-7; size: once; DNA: TGTGCCAGCAGCCCGCGGACAGGGAGGGACGACGAGCAGTACTTC; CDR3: CASSPRTGRDDEQYF
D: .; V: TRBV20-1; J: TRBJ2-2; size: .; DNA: TGCAGTGCCAGTTTCTCAGCGGCGAACACCGGGGAGCTGTTTTTT; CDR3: CSASFSAANTGELFF
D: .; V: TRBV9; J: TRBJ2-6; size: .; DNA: TGTGCCAGCAGCGTAGACCGGGACGGGAAAGGAAAAGCAGCTGGGGCCAACGTCCTGACTTTC; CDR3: CASSVDRDGKGKAAGANVLTF
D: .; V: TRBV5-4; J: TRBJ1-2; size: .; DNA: TGTGCCAGCAGCTTACAGGGCGAATATGGCTACACCTTC; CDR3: CASSLQGEYGYTF
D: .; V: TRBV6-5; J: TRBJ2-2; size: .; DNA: TGTGCCAGCGGGGTCTTCACCGGGGAGCTGTTTTTT; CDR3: CASGVFTGELFF
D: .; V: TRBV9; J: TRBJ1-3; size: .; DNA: TGTGCCAGCAGCGTAGTGGATACTACTGGAAACACCATATATTTT; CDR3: CASSVVDTTGNTIYF
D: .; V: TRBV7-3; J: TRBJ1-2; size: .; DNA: TGTGCCAGCAGCTTAAATGAGGGCGGACTAAACTATGGCTACACCTTC; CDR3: CASSLNEGGLNYGYTF
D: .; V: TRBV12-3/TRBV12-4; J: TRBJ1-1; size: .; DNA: TGTGCCACCGGGGGGGGGAACACTGAAGCTTTCTTT; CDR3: CATGGGNTEAFF
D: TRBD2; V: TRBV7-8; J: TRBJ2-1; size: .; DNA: TGTGCCAGCAGCTCGAACCCGGGACTAGCGGGAGGGAAGGACAATGAGCAGTTCTTC; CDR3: CASSSNPGLAGGKDNEQFF
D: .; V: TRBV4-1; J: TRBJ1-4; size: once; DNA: TGCGCCAGCAGCCCGTTGATCAAGGAGTGGGGCAATGAAAAACTGTTTTTT; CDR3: CASSPLIKEWGNEKLFF
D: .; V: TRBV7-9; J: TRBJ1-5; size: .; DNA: TGTGCCAGCAGCTTAGCAGGCAGGGGCAATCAGCCCCAGCATTTT; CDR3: CASSLAGRGNQPQHF
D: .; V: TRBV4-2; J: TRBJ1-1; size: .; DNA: TGTGCCAGCGGCATCAGGAACACTGAAGCTTTCTTT; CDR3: CASGIRNTEAFF
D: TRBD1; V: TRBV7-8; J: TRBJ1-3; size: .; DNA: TGTGCCAGCAGCCTCCTCCAACCGGGTTGGGGGACAGTTGCAACTGGAAACACCATATATTTT; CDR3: CASSLLQPGWGTVATGNTIYF
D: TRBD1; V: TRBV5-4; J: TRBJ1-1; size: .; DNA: TGTGCCAGCAGCCTGACAGGGCCTAACACTGAAGCTTTCTTT; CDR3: CASSLTGPNTEAFF
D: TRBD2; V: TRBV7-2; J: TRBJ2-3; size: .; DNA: TGTGCCAGCAGCCCATCAGGCGGCGGGGGGGCCGGAGATACGCAGTATTTT; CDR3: CASSPSGGGGAGDTQYF
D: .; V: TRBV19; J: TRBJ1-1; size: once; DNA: TGTGCCTCCCTAGTCGGCGGAACTGAAGCTTTCTTT; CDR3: CASLVGGTEAFF
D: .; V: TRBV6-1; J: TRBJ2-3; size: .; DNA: TGTGCCAGCAGTGAAGACCAGGGGACGACAGATACGCAGTATTTT; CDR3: CASSEDQGTTDTQYF
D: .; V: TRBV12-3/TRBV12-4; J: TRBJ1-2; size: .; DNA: TGTGCCAGCAGTTTAGGACAAAGCTATGGCTACACCTTC; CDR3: CASSLGQSYGYTF
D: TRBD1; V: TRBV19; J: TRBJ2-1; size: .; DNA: TGTGCCACCCGAGACCTGACAGGGTCTAATGAGCAGTTCTTC; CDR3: CATRDLTGSNEQFF
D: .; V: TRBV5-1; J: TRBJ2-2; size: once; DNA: TGCGCCAGCTCCAGGGGATATGACACCGGGGAGCTGTTTTTT; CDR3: CASSRGYDTGELFF
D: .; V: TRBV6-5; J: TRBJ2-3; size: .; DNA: TGTGCCTCCCTGGGTGGGGATACGCAGTATTTT; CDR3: CASLGGDTQYF
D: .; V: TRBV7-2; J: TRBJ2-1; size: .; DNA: TGTGCCAGCAGCTTAATGACGGCCTACAATGAGCAGTTCTTC; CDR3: CASSLMTAYNEQFF
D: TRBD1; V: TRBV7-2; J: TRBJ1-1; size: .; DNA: TGTGCCAGCAGATACGCAGGGGGACTCACTGAAGCTTTCTTT; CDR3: CASRYAGGLTEAFF
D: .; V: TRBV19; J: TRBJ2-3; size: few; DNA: TGTGCCAGTAGTATAATCGGAGATACGCAGTATTTT; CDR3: CASSIIGDTQYF
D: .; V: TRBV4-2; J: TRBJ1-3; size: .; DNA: TGTGCCAGCAGCCAAGGATCAGTATACGAGGAACTCTCTGGAAACACCATATATTTT; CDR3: CASSQGSVYEELSGNTIYF
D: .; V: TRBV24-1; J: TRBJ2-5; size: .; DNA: TGTGCCACCAGTGACGAAGAGACCCAGTACTTC; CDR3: CATSDEETQYF
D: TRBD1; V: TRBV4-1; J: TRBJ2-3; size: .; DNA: TGCGCCAGCAGCCAAGATTGGGGACAGGGGACAGATACGCAGTATTTT; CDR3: CASSQDWGQGTDTQYF
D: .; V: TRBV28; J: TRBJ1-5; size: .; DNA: TGTGCCAGCAGTTACGCCTCCGGGAGAAACAATCAGCCCCAGCATTTT; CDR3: CASSYASGRNNQPQHF
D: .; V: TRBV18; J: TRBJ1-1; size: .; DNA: TGTGCCAGCTCACCAGTATATGGGACTGAAGCTTTCTTT; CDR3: CASSPVYGTEAFF
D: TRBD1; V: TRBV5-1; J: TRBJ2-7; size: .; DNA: TGCGCCAGCAGCTTGGGGGACAGACCCTACGAGCAGTACTTC; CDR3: CASSLGDRPYEQYF
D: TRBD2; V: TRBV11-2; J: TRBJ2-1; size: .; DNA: TGTGCCAGCAGTAGGACTAGCGGCCCCCATGAGCAGTTCTTC; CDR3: CASSRTSGPHEQFF
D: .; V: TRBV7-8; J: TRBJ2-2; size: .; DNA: TGTGCCAGCAGCCCCAGTTATGGGGGGGAGCTGTTTTTT; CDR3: CASSPSYGGELFF